The following is a TCR beta chain sequence with its context. This CDR3 comprises 13 residues. Germline V gene sequence: CDR1 SGHNT, CDR2 YYREEE (reference sequence). Between the trimmed V and J ends, which lost 10 bases and 0 bases, there was a span of 13 bases. Patients in Seattle were enrolled during active infection, then followed longitudinally. The data were produced by immunoSEQ multiplex PCR, yet TCRdb's version contains in-frame clones alone and is incomplete. The sample holds approximately 300,000 clones, 89% seen once. The data are from a study of blood T cell repertoires in COVID-19. The wider study: Samples taken during acute and convalescent COVID-19 were collected in the United States, Italy and Spain. Sources were T cells, B-cell-depleted T cells, or PBMCs; the material itself was cDNA or gDNA.

V is TRBV5-4 and J is TRBJ1-1; possible D gene TRBD1, 5 bases. Sequencing used peripheral blood. The source is a woman younger than 45 with COVID-19, enrolled during active disease. This chain's CDR3 is CAVTGVMNTEAFF. CDR3 DNA sequence: TGTGCCGTAACAGGAGTCATGAACACTGAAGCTTTCTTT.